This note documents a single T cell receptor (beta chain) sequence. The sample belongs to a study of blood T cell repertoires in COVID-19. The wider study: In each case, the material was cDNA or gDNA derived from T cells, B-cell-depleted T cells, or PBMCs.

This table comes from immunoSEQ multiplex PCR, and its TCRdb copy is limited to in-frame clones, with some not included. The sample lists around 370,000 clones; around 87% were seen once. The CDR3 runs 16 residues. Deletions cut 2 bases from V and 3 bases from J, with 16 bases between. Germline CDR1 reads LNHDA; CDR2 reads SQIVND (reference sequence). The source material was peripheral blood. The J gene is TRBJ1-2, the V gene TRBV19, with TRBD1 as a possible D gene (5 bases). The receptor was isolated from a woman aged 45-60 years with COVID-19, enrolled during active disease. CDR3 amino acids: CASSINVGDRYYGYTF. As DNA, the CDR3 is TGTGCCAGTAGTATAAACGTAGGCGACAGATACTATGGCTACACCTTC.